A single sample gave rise to the 30 T cell receptor beta chains below, sequenced in a study of cytomegalovirus exposure and HLA in healthy donors (dated by TCRdb to the late 2010s). The method was the immunoSEQ multiplex PCR assay. For the multiplex PCR, a mixture combining 60 forward primers for TCR Vbeta segments and 13 reverse primers for TCR Jbeta segments was used. TCRdb limited this immuneACCESS table to in-frame rearrangements with V and J called. A share of clones is missing; checked studies link under half to unresolved V genes, and the rest is unexplained. The sample contains 200,000 to 250,000 clones, 70% of them found a single time. The ten largest clones represent around 3% of the sample. What was sequenced was PBMCs. Receptor source: a man aged 35-49 years in good health and CMV-seropositive.

This rearrangement joins TRBV10-3 to TRBJ2-5; 7 positions agree with TRBD2. Trimming took 11 bases from V and 1 from J; bases not matched to a gene: 7. There are 13 residues in the CDR3. Germline V CDR1 and CDR2: ENHRY, SYGVKD. This CDR3 is CAHQAGIQETQYF. The CDR3 nucleotides read TGTGCCCATCAAGCGGGGATCCAAGAGACCCAGTACTTC.

This chain connects TRBV27 to TRBJ2-7; 14 bases fit TRBD2. The CDR3 covers 18 residues. Trimming removed 5 bases from V and 0 bases from J; junction bases left unmatched: 9. In germline, CDR1 is MNHEY, CDR2 SMNVEV (reference sequence). The CDR3 DNA reads as TGTGCCAGCAGTCAACGGACGGGACTAGCGGGGGTCTCCTACGAGCAGTACTTC. Its translation: CASSQRTGLAGVSYEQYF.

The chain uses TRBV5-1 and TRBJ1-2; 12 nucleotides line up with TRBD1. There are 17 residues in the CDR3. V shed 0 bases and J 3 bases; nucleotides not matched to a gene: 6. CDR1 is SGHRS and CDR2 is YFSETQ in the germline V gene. The CDR3 here is CASSLEGQGAVDYGYTF. CDR3 bases: TGCGCCAGCAGCTTGGAGGGACAGGGGGCAGTAGACTATGGCTACACCTTC.

The chain employs TRBV5-4 and TRBJ1-1; D is ambiguous. The CDR3 length is 13 residues. The V gene lost 4 bases and the J gene lost 0 bases, with 7 bases spanning the gap. Germline-derived CDR1 and CDR2 are SGHNT and YYREEE (reference sequence). CDR3 region: CASSRGMNTEAFF. CDR3 DNA: TGTGCCAGCAGCCGAGGGATGAACACTGAAGCTTTCTTT.

V gene TRBV27 combines with J gene TRBJ2-1; 9 bases align to TRBD2. This CDR3 is built from 14 residues. Germline CDR1 and CDR2: MNHEY and SMNVEV (reference sequence). The V segment lost 7 bases and the J segment 2 bases; nucleotides outside the gene matches: 3. The CDR3 nucleotides read TGTGCCAGCACAGCGGGGGGAGCCTACAATGAGCAGTTCTTC. This sequence encodes CASTAGGAYNEQFF.

The chain combines TRBV5-4 with TRBJ2-5; D is unresolved. V shed 4 bases and J shed 2 bases, with 15 bases lying between them. CDR3 size: 15 residues. CDR1 and CDR2 (germline): SGHNT, YYREEE (reference sequence). The CDR3 reads CASSRTTVPQETQYF. In nucleotides, the CDR3 is TGTGCCAGCAGCCGAACAACAGTACCTCAAGAGACCCAGTACTTC. Full variable domain (rest looked up from reference TRBV5-4 and TRBJ2-5): ETGVTQSPTHLIKTRGQQVTLRCSSQSGHNTVSWYQQALGQGPQFIFQYYREEENGRGNFPPRFSGLQFPNYSSELNVNALELDDSALYLCASSRTTVPQETQYFGPGTRLLVL.

The chain links TRBV10-3 to TRBJ2-6; D perhaps matches TRBD1 (5 bases). V gave up 10 bases and J gave up 8 bases, with 18 bases separating them. The CDR3 is 14 residues long. Germline assignment: CDR1 ENHRY and CDR2 SYGVKD. CDR3 in amino acids: CATGEAGSTNVLTF. The CDR3 DNA follows: TGTGCCACCGGCGAGGCAGGGTCCACCAACGTCCTGACTTTC.

The CDR3 coding sequence is TGTGCCAGCAGTGTGGCTAGCGGGGACACAGATACGCAGTATTTT. This codes for CASSVASGDTDTQYF. The chain is built from TRBV6-1 and TRBJ2-3, with 9 bases identical to TRBD2. With V trimmed by 4 bases and J by 2 bases, 4 bases remained unmatched. CDR1 MNHNS and CDR2 SASEGT come from the germline V gene. This CDR3 has 15 amino acids.

About this clone itself: At one boundary the junction diverges from the germline segment, which might be a read error. The chain recombines TRBV29-1 with TRBJ2-3; 8 bases are a match to TRBD1. The germline V gene encodes CDR1 SQVTM and CDR2 ANQGSEA. There are 14 residues in the CDR3. The DNA of the CDR3 is TGCAGCGCCGGACAGGGAGCTAGCACAGGTACGCAGTATTTT. It codes for CSAGQGASTGTQYF.

V is TRBV27 and J is TRBJ1-2; TRBD1 agrees at 9 bases. Germline V CDR1 and CDR2: MNHEY, SMNVEV (reference sequence). The J segment lost 4 bases and the V segment lost 6 bases, leaving 9 bases of the junction unmatched. CDR3 length: 15 amino acids. The CDR3 loop reads CASSFYRDRVYGYTF. CDR3 nucleotide sequence: TGTGCCAGCAGCTTCTACCGGGACAGGGTCTATGGCTACACCTTC.

This clone showed up just once. V usage is TRBV27 and J usage is TRBJ1-6; 9 bases line up with TRBD1. CDR1 and CDR2 from the germline V gene are MNHEY and SMNVEV (reference sequence). This CDR3 has 17 residues. Trimming removed 4 bases from V and 0 bases from J; junction bases left unmatched: 4. The CDR3 bases are TGTGCCAGCAGTTCCGGGACAGGGAGCTCCTATAATTCACCCCTCCACTTT. It yields the protein CASSSGTGSSYNSPLHF.

The chain employs TRBV11-2 and TRBJ2-5; tentative D call: TRBD1 (6 bases). Germline CDR1 and CDR2: SGHAT and FQNNGV. V lost 3 bases and J lost 4, with 12 bases in between. The CDR3 is 14 residues long. In DNA form, the CDR3 reads TGTGCCAGCAGCTTTAATACAGGGCTAGAGACCCAGTACTTC. Translation gives CASSFNTGLETQYF.

The chain carries TRBV7-2 and TRBJ1-2, with TRBD1 matching 7 bases. From germline, CDR1 is SGHTA and CDR2 FQGNSA. The CDR3 has 13 amino acids. The V segment lost 4 bases and the J segment 2 bases; nucleotides outside the gene matches: 1. The CDR3 spells CASSSGQNYGYTF. The CDR3 DNA sequence: TGTGCCAGCAGCTCGGGACAGAACTATGGCTACACCTTC.

V and J are TRBV10-3 and TRBJ1-2; possible D gene TRBD1, 5 bases. Germline CDR1 and CDR2: ENHRY and SYGVKD. The CDR3 totals 12 residues. Trimming stripped 6 bases from V and 10 bases from J, with 15 bases between. CDR3 in amino acids: CAIRKTDPYYTF. CDR3 in DNA: TGTGCCATCAGGAAGACAGATCCTTACTACACCTTC.

The chain links TRBV9 to TRBJ2-7; 9 bases are a match to TRBD2. The CDR3 is 17 amino acids. Germline CDR1 is SGDLS and CDR2 is YYNGEE. V was pared by 4 bases and J by 3 bases, with 14 bases of the junction left unmatched. The DNA for the CDR3 is TGTGCCAGCAGCCTAGGGGGCTCGACTAGCGGATACTACGAGCAGTACTTC. Its protein is CASSLGGSTSGYYEQYF.

The V and J genes are TRBV5-6 and TRBJ2-7; a possible D gene is TRBD1 (6 bases). V shed 4 bases and J shed 4 bases, with 18 bases lying between them. Germline lookup yields CDR1 SGHDT and CDR2 YYEEEE. The CDR3 consists of 15 residues. CDR3 residues: CASSRTRQDLYEQYF. For the CDR3, the DNA is TGTGCCAGCAGCAGAACCCGACAGGACCTTTACGAGCAGTACTTC.

The V gene is TRBV7-2, the J gene TRBJ1-4; D gene uncertain. CDR3 length equals 16 residues. Germline CDR1 reads SGHTA; CDR2 reads FQGNSA. The germline V and J ends were trimmed by 2 bases and 0 bases, with 10 bases remaining between them. The CDR3 DNA is TGTGCCAGCAGCTTAAGAGGGCGTGCAACTAATGAAAAACTGTTTTTT. Its translation: CASSLRGRATNEKLFF.

This clone was counted between two and nine times. The CDR3, as DNA: TGCGCCAGCAGCCAGTTCAGGGGGACCGGGGAGCTGTTTTTT. It yields the protein CASSQFRGTGELFF. The chain combines TRBV4-3 with TRBJ2-2, with 7 bases identical to TRBD1. This CDR3 region has 14 residues. Germline loops: CDR1 LGHNA, CDR2 YSLEER. Trimming removed 3 bases from V and 5 bases from J; junction bases left unmatched: 3.

The chain carries TRBV7-9 and TRBJ1-1; no clear D gene. Trimming took 2 bases from V and 3 from J, leaving 19 bases between them. The CDR3 loop spans 17 amino acids. CDR1 is SEHNR and CDR2 is FQNEAQ in the germline V gene (reference sequence). CDR3 loop: CASSLQARVVGDTEAFF. The CDR3 DNA sequence: TGTGCCAGCAGCTTACAAGCGCGGGTGGTAGGCGACACTGAAGCTTTCTTT.

CDR3 nucleotides: TGCAGCGTACCGGGACAGGGGGCGTATCCTAGCACAGATACGCAGTATTTT. Protein sequence: CSVPGQGAYPSTDTQYF. The chain recombines TRBV29-1 with TRBJ2-3; TRBD1 aligns across 12 bases. The CDR3 sequence is 17 residues long. The germline V gene has CDR1 SQVTM and CDR2 ANQGSEA. V trimming: 6 bases; J trimming: 0 bases; junction bases outside the gene matches: 10.

The genes are TRBV5-8 and TRBJ1-5; 7 bases fit TRBD1. Unmatched junction bases numbered 5, after V lost 4 bases and J lost 4 bases. The CDR3 is 14 residues long. In germline, CDR1 is SGHTS, CDR2 YDEGEE. CDR3 in DNA: TGTGCCAGCAGCCCAGGGACAGAAAATCAGCCCCAGCATTTT. As protein: CASSPGTENQPQHF.

V and J are TRBV5-6 and TRBJ2-7; tentatively, D is TRBD1 (5 bases). There are 15 residues in the CDR3. Germline V gene sequence: CDR1 SGHDT, CDR2 YYEEEE. V was clipped by 1 base and J by 2 bases, with 13 bases between them. CDR3 residues: CASSLFAGLTYEQYF. The CDR3 DNA is TGTGCCAGCAGCTTGTTTGCAGGGCTAACCTACGAGCAGTACTTC.

The chain combines TRBV7-2 with TRBJ1-1; D is undetermined. CDR1 and CDR2 from the germline V gene are SGHTA and FQGNSA. The V end was cut by 4 bases, the J end by 11 bases, with 11 bases between. The length of the CDR3 is 11 residues. CDR3 residues: CASSYITGAFF. The DNA of the CDR3 is TGTGCCAGCAGCTATATAACGGGGGCTTTCTTT.

The J gene is TRBJ1-3, the V gene TRBV27; maybe TRBD1 (6 bases). V gave up 6 bases and J gave up 2 bases, with 11 bases separating them. The length of the CDR3 is 14 residues. Germline lookup yields CDR1 MNHEY and CDR2 SMNVEV (reference sequence). The CDR3 nucleotides are TGTGCCAGCAGCCTTACAGGGCCTGGAAACACCATATATTTT. Protein product: CASSLTGPGNTIYF.

The chain joins TRBV5-4 to TRBJ1-1; a possible D gene is TRBD1 (5 bases). With 4 bases removed from V and 0 bases from J, the gap between germline ends came to 16 bases. CDR3 length: 16 residues. Germline V gene data show CDR1 as SGHNT and CDR2 as YYREEE (reference sequence). This CDR3 reads CASSRGGGTVNTEAFF. CDR3 DNA sequence: TGTGCCAGCAGCCGAGGAGGAGGGACTGTGAACACTGAAGCTTTCTTT.

The genes are TRBV13 and TRBJ2-7, with D possibly TRBD1 on 6 matching bases. V was clipped by 4 bases and J by 3 bases, with 19 bases between them. Germline V gives CDR1 PRHDT, CDR2 FYEKMQ (reference sequence). The CDR3 extends over 16 amino acids. For the CDR3, the DNA is TGTGCCAGCAGCTCCCCTTTTCCTCGACAGGACTACGAGCAGTACTTC. The encoded protein is CASSSPFPRQDYEQYF.

The chain combines TRBV11-2 with TRBJ1-2; D is unresolved. The germline V and J ends were trimmed by 1 base and 3 bases, with 6 bases remaining between them. The germline V gene has CDR1 SGHAT and CDR2 FQNNGV. The CDR3 runs 13 residues. This CDR3 is CASSLVAYYGYTF. DNA for the CDR3: TGTGCCAGCAGCTTAGTGGCATACTATGGCTACACCTTC.

For the CDR3, the DNA is TGTGCCAGCAGCCACCAGGGGGCAGGTTCTGTAAGGGAGCAGTTCTTC. This codes for CASSHQGAGSVREQFF. V and J are TRBV28 and TRBJ2-1, with 8 bases fitting TRBD1. The CDR3 sequence is 16 residues long. J lost 10 bases, V lost 6 bases, and 17 bases had no gene match. Germline V lookup: CDR1 MDHEN, CDR2 SYDVKM.

V and J are TRBV6-1 and TRBJ1-5, with 8 nucleotides matching TRBD1. Per the germline V gene, CDR1 is MNHNS and CDR2 is SASEGT. CDR3 length: 15 amino acids. V lost 4 bases, J lost 4 bases, and 6 bases stayed unmatched. This CDR3 is CASSGTGQRNQPQHF. The CDR3 region has the DNA TGTGCCAGCAGTGGGACAGGGCAACGGAATCAGCCCCAGCATTTT.

The rearrangement uses TRBV5-1 and TRBJ2-3, with 14 bases matching TRBD2. The CDR3 consists of 19 residues. Per the germline V gene, CDR1 is SGHRS and CDR2 is YFSETQ. J lost 5 bases, V lost 0 bases, and 11 bases had no gene match. The CDR3 nucleotides are TGCGCCAGCAGCTTGGGACTAGCGGGGGGGCCCGCCCAGAGAGATACGCAGTATTTT. Its translation is CASSLGLAGGPAQRDTQYF.